This T cell receptor beta chain is from a study of blood T cell repertoires in COVID-19. Turning to the study itself: COVID-19 samples, acute and convalescent, were from the United States, Italy and Spain. From T cells, B-cell-depleted T cells, or PBMCs came the material, which was cDNA or gDNA.

There are a few counts of this clone. V was pared by 1 base and J by 3 bases, with 13 bases between. The germline V gene encodes CDR1 SGHRS and CDR2 YFSETQ. The CDR3 spans 15 residues. Original methodology: Reference gene primer amplification in the assay estimated nucleated cell counts. Clones were sequenced by immunoSEQ multiplex PCR, and TCRdb holds only the in-frame ones, with some missing. From that table come the V and J calls and clone size; the DNA was used to work out D and trimming. The table records more than 80,000 clones, 70% to 90% of them present only once. The receptor was derived from an elderly man with acute or convalescent COVID-19. Input material: peripheral blood. The rearrangement uses TRBV5-1 and TRBJ2-5; a possible D gene is TRBD2 (6 bases). The CDR3 reads CASSLFSGAEETQYF. DNA for the CDR3: TGCGCCAGCAGCTTGTTTAGCGGAGCAGAAGAGACCCAGTACTTC.